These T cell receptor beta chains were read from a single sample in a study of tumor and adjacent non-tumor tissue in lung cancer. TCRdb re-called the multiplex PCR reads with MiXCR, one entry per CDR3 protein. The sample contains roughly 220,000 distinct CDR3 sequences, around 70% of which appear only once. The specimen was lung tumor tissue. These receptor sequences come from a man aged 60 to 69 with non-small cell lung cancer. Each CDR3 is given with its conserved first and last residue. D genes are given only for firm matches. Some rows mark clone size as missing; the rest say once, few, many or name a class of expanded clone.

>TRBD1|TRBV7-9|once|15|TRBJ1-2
TGTGCCAGCAGATTACAGCAGGGGGTCGGCTATGGCTACACCTTC
CASRLQQGVGYGYTF
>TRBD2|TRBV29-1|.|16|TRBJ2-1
TGTAGCGGGGAGTCCGTAAGCGCTACGAGCTACAATGAGCAGTTCTTC
CSGESVSATSYNEQFF
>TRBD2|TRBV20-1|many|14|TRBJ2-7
TGCAGTGCTAGCATTCCGGGAGGGTGGTTAGAGCAGTACTTC
CSASIPGGWLEQYF
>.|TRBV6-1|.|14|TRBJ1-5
TGTGCCAGCAGTGAAGGGAGTGGCGATCAGCCCCAGCATTTT
CASSEGSGDQPQHF
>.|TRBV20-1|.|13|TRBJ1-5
TGCAGTGACACCCGGGGGCGCAATCAGCCCCAGCATTTT
CSDTRGRNQPQHF
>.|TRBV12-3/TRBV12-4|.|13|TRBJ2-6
TGTGCCAGCCGTTTCTGTGGGGCCAACGTCCTGATTTTC
CASRFCGANVLIF
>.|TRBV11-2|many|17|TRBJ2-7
TGTGCCAGCAGCTTAATTAAGGGGTCTCGAGGAACCTACGAGCAGTACTTC
CASSLIKGSRGTYEQYF
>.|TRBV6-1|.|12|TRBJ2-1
TGTGCCAACAGCGAGGTAAACCGTGGGCAGTTCTTC
CANSEVNRGQFF
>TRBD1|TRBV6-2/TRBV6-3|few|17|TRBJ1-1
TGTGCCAGCAGTTACCTGGGAACAGGGGGCATTTACACTGAAGCTTTCTTT
CASSYLGTGGIYTEAFF
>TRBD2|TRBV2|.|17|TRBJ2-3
TGTGCCAGCAGTGAGGCCCCACGCGGGAGGGGTGCAGATACGCAGTATTTT
CASSEAPRGRGADTQYF